What follows is one TCR beta chain and its context. Its antigen is as yet unknown. The sample comes from a study of OX40 agonist ivuxolimab in advanced cancers. For the study at large: Treatment received earlier with anti-PD-1, anti-PD-L1 or anti-CTLA-4 agents was allowed, and 40% had some.

Study results and limitations: Also present in some nonresponders was a low level of normalized T-cell clonal expansion.

TCRdb's table, derived via immunoSEQ multiplex PCR, lists solely in-frame clones and lacks some. Of around 56,000 clones listed, around 81% are singletons. The clonotype was recovered from an adult with an advanced solid tumor such as melanoma, head and neck, liver or kidney cancer. The input for sequencing was CD4+ or CD8+ T cells sorted from blood, taken in a trial of the OX40 agonist ivuxolimab.

The CDR3 spells CASSYGQNQETQYF. CDR3 coding DNA: TGTGCCAGCAGCTACGGACAGAACCAAGAGACCCAGTACTTC. The chain recombines TRBV9 with TRBJ2-5; tentatively, D is TRBD1 (6 bases). Germline V gives CDR1 SGDLS, CDR2 YYNGEE. Trimming left V 4 bases short and J 0 bases short, with 10 bases between. The CDR3 sequence is 14 residues long.